This TCR beta chain was captured by sequencing in a study of vaccination effects on CD4 cells after COVID-19. On this clone: Its matching antigen is unknown.

Trimming cost V 1 base and J 3 bases; bases outside gene matches: 15. The CDR3 consists of 18 residues. Germline CDR1 LNHNV, CDR2 YYDKDF (reference sequence). Profiled with immunoSEQ multiplex PCR; TCRdb holds only in-frame clones, not every one. The sample contains roughly 26,000 clones, 75% to 80% of which appear only once. Using viral peptide pools, the ViraFEST assay grew out antigen-specific CD4+ T cells prior to sequencing. A roughly 10-day culture period preceded the isolation of CD4+ T cells. The person's infection with SARS-CoV-2, confirmed by PCR, took place between March and December 2020. The sample consisted of CD4+ T cells from PBMCs cultured with HCoV-NL63 spike peptides, taken before COVID-19 vaccination. The clonotype was recovered from a human donor who had a prior SARS-CoV-2 infection. The rearrangement uses TRBV15 and TRBJ2-7; 7 nucleotides line up with TRBD2. CDR3 loop: CATSRALIFGEGSYEQYF. CDR3 sequence (DNA): TGTGCCACCAGCAGAGCATTAATATTTGGGGAGGGGAGCTACGAGCAGTACTTC.